A selection of T cell receptor beta chains follows, all from one sample in a study of blood T cells in healthy people across ages. TCRdb re-called the 5' RACE reads through MiXCR, storing one row per CDR3 protein. The table records about 970,000 distinct CDR3 sequences, roughly 51% of them present only once. The material sequenced was blood. The receptors come from a woman aged 60-70 years in good health. CDR3s leave out the opening cysteine and the closing phenylalanine or tryptophan.

j_gene | v_gene | CDR3aa
TRBJ2-1 | TRBV20-1 | SARPRDRDGQSRSSYNEQF
TRBJ2-1 | TRBV7-6 | ASSPLGPDNEQF
TRBJ2-3 | TRBV29-1 | SVQRSDTRY
TRBJ2-5 | TRBV7-9 | ASSPNGGRRETQY
TRBJ2-7 | TRBV29-1 | GVEMGVNEQY
TRBJ2-5 | TRBV4-2 | ASSQDLKVETQY
TRBJ2-5 | TRBV6-4 | ASSVNSLETQY
TRBJ1-2 | TRBV29-1 | SETQGGYGYT
TRBJ2-1 | TRBV27 | ASSLSSGRVYEQF
TRBJ2-3 | TRBV29-1 | SAHGFADTQY
TRBJ1-5 | TRBV27 | ASRAGTLNQPQH
- | TRBV7-2 | ASSLNVEETQY
TRBJ2-1 | TRBV12-3/TRBV12-4 | ASSFSVGEQF
TRBJ1-2 | TRBV29-1 | SAQDREVEGYT
TRBJ2-7 | TRBV10-3 | ATGLAGAYEQY
TRBJ2-5 | TRBV5-1 | ASSLEIRDRAGEQY
TRBJ2-2 | TRBV12-3/TRBV12-4 | ASSPPGQGNTGELF
TRBJ2-7 | TRBV28 | ASRPGTANAYEQY
TRBJ1-1 | TRBV29-1 | SVEDHGGPTEAF
TRBJ2-5 | TRBV20-1 | SGVGETQY
TRBJ2-2 | TRBV11-2 | ASSLERMASGELF
TRBJ1-5 | TRBV20-1 | STTGDPNQPQH
TRBJ1-1 | TRBV5-1 | ASSVDSLSMTF
TRBJ1-2 | TRBV27 | ASSLRGTGGAYGCT
TRBJ2-7 | TRBV20-1 | SARESRVPYEQY
TRBJ2-3 | TRBV6-5 | ASSRGQPASTDTQY
TRBJ2-7 | TRBV28 | ASSLSTSGSREQY
TRBJ2-1 | TRBV5-1 | ASSMNEYNEQF
TRBJ2-4 | TRBV4-1 | ASSQDFLLDPNIQY
TRBJ2-1 | TRBV10-3 | AISDRLDRSSSYNEQF
TRBJ2-2 | TRBV7-8 | ASSHLRGQGTTGELF
TRBJ1-2 | TRBV4-1 | ASSQGGAGQGYYGYT
TRBJ2-7 | TRBV18 | ASSRPGYHEQY
TRBJ2-1 | TRBV7-2 | ASSFPTSSGEQF
TRBJ2-1 | TRBV20-1 | SARDNGRTYNEQF
TRBJ1-2 | TRBV5-1 | ASSSEDRRSNYGYT
TRBJ2-1 | TRBV6-1 | ASSHISSNEQF
TRBJ2-3 | TRBV20-1 | SALSGRNSDTQY
TRBJ2-5 | TRBV5-4 | ASSYQRYQETQY
TRBJ2-5 | TRBV7-3 | ASSLTARVGQETQY
TRBJ2-5 | TRBV12-3/TRBV12-4 | ASRRDGPGETQY
TRBJ2-7 | TRBV6-1 | ASSEAIESSYEQY
TRBJ1-4 | TRBV6-6 | ASSYSGGIDEKLF
- | TRBV6-5 | ASSFVTGGVYEQY
TRBJ2-2 | TRBV24-1 | ATSDPGQGNTGELF
TRBJ2-1 | TRBV7-2 | ASSFDRGLYYEQF
TRBJ2-1 | TRBV28 | ASSSQKHRTSGRGMQF
TRBJ2-5 | TRBV4-1 | ASSQDDRNEQY
TRBJ2-3 | TRBV7-6 | ASSLDPGQGMTDTQY
TRBJ2-7 | TRBV7-9 | ASSLVLAGRDEQY
TRBJ1-1 | TRBV6-6 | ASSYSIQSMNTEAF
TRBJ2-7 | TRBV7-2 | ASSRHRDYEQY
TRBJ2-4 | TRBV28 | ASTNLGAGGENIQY
TRBJ2-5 | TRBV29-1 | SVGGPSGRMRETQY